This T cell receptor (beta chain) emerged from a study of blood T cell repertoires in COVID-19. Original handling: Reference gene primer amplification gave estimated nucleated cell counts. The table came from immunoSEQ multiplex PCR; TCRdb's copy has only in-frame clones and leaves some out. The DNA gave D and trimming, while V, J and clone size come from that table. The data contain 75,000 to 90,000 clones, 86% of them singletons. Germline V gene sequence: CDR1 SGHVS, CDR2 FQNEAQ. V shed 4 bases and J shed 8 bases, with 17 bases lying between them. The CDR3 runs to 15 residues. The sequence was collected from a man in his fifties or sixties with active COVID-19. Sequencing was carried out using peripheral blood. This chain links TRBV7-8 with TRBJ1-4; D is unresolved. CDR3 sequence (DNA): TGTGCCAGCAGCTCCCGGATAGGAGTCTGGGAAAAACTGTTTTTT. This gives the protein CASSSRIGVWEKLFF.